The rows below give T cell receptor beta chains drawn from one sample of a study of long-term antiretroviral therapy in people with HIV. Sequencing was performed with immunoSEQ multiplex PCR; in TCRdb, only in-frame clones are kept and a portion is missing. Here the sample spans around 24,000 clones, 90% to 95% being singletons. The sequenced sample was unsorted PBMCs, obtained 7.6 years after starting antiretroviral therapy. These receptors all stem from a woman in her thirties or forties with HIV. Both conserved end residues are part of each CDR3. The D gene is left open where the match is weak. A row's size may be missing; if present it is once, few, many or a size class.

J	D	V	size	CDR3	DNA
TRBJ1-5	NA	TRBV19	once	CASSGQGGNQPQHF	TGTGCCAGTAGCGGTCAGGGCGGCAATCAGCCCCAGCATTTT
TRBJ2-3	NA	TRBV5-1	NA	CASSSGQSGDTQYF	TGCGCCAGCAGCTCCGGACAGTCGGGAGATACGCAGTATTTT
TRBJ2-7	NA	TRBV30	NA	CAWSVGGSSYEQYF	TGTGCCTGGAGTGTCGGGGGTTCCTCCTACGAGCAGTACTTC
TRBJ2-2	NA	TRBV11-2	few	CASSLLKKFPGVPGELFF	TGTGCCAGCAGCTTACTAAAAAAATTCCCCGGGGTACCCGGGGAGCTGTTTTTT
TRBJ2-7	NA	TRBV4-2	NA	CASSRETGGLYEQYF	TGTGCCAGCAGCCGCGAAACCGGGGGGCTCTACGAGCAGTACTTC
TRBJ2-1	TRBD2	TRBV11-2	NA	CASRRWGLADNEQFF	TGTGCCAGCAGGAGGTGGGGACTAGCGGACAATGAGCAGTTCTTC
TRBJ1-1	NA	TRBV6-5	NA	CASRPGERTEAFF	TGTGCCAGCAGGCCGGGGGAGAGGACTGAAGCTTTCTTT
TRBJ2-1	TRBD2	TRBV27	once	CASWAVAGFNEQFF	TGTGCCAGCTGGGCGGTAGCGGGGTTCAATGAGCAGTTCTTC
TRBJ2-7	NA	TRBV5-1	NA	CASSLQGGTGYEQYF	TGCGCCAGCAGCTTACAAGGGGGGACGGGTTACGAGCAGTACTTC
TRBJ1-4	TRBD1	TRBV7-9	NA	CASSLRRQGSEKLFF	TGTGCCAGCAGCTTAAGGAGACAGGGTAGCGAAAAACTGTTTTTT
TRBJ1-3	NA	TRBV7-6	NA	CASSQLSEPSGNTIYF	TGTGCCAGCAGCCAGCTGTCGGAACCGTCTGGAAACACCATATATTTT
TRBJ2-3	TRBD1	TRBV9	NA	CASSVGGTGTDTQYF	TGTGCCAGCAGCGTAGGGGGGACAGGCACAGATACGCAGTATTTT
TRBJ2-7	TRBD1	TRBV5-6	NA	CASSGGYDRAYEQYF	TGTGCCAGCAGCGGAGGATATGACAGGGCCTACGAGCAGTACTTC
TRBJ2-3	NA	TRBV5-1	NA	CASSPRPGPGADTQYF	TGCGCCAGCAGCCCAAGGCCGGGACCCGGGGCAGATACGCAGTATTTT
TRBJ2-1	TRBD2	TRBV19	NA	CASSIRLARSYNEQFF	TGTGCCAGTAGTATCCGACTAGCGAGGTCCTACAATGAGCAGTTCTTC
TRBJ1-2	NA	TRBV9	NA	CASSPPPGGYTF	TGTGCCAGCAGCCCCCCCCCGGGGGGCTACACCTTC
TRBJ1-3	NA	TRBV7-2	NA	CASSLRSQPSGNTIYF	TGTGCCAGCAGCTTACGGTCGCAGCCCTCTGGAAACACCATATATTTT
TRBJ2-7	TRBD1	TRBV23-1	NA	CASSLGTGQGPLFITYEQYF	TGCGCCAGCAGTCTAGGCACGGGACAGGGGCCTTTGTTTATCACCTACGAGCAGTACTTC
TRBJ1-5	NA	TRBV7-2	NA	CASSRPNSNQPQHF	TGTGCCAGCTCTCGGCCGAATAGCAATCAGCCCCAGCATTTT
TRBJ2-1	NA	TRBV10-2	NA	CASSPEYNNEQFF	TGCGCCAGCAGTCCGGAGTACAACAATGAGCAGTTCTTC
TRBJ2-4	TRBD2	TRBV2	NA	CASSDRASGGFNIQYF	TGTGCCAGCAGTGACCGAGCTAGCGGGGGGTTTAACATTCAGTACTTC
TRBJ2-1	TRBD1	TRBV6-1	NA	CAAATGGYNEQFF	TGTGCCGCCGCTACAGGGGGCTACAATGAGCAGTTCTTC